This T cell receptor beta chain appears in the sequencing data of a study of cytomegalovirus exposure and HLA in healthy donors. The study's findings and limits: Cytomegalovirus status was reportedly diagnosed by the classifier with high specificity and sensitivity. Within a later analysis, the majority of CMV-associated TCR beta chains appeared HLA-restricted.

Concerning this clone itself: No antigen is known for it.

PCR involved 60 Vbeta and 13 Jbeta primers. TCRdb's table, derived via immunoSEQ multiplex PCR, lists solely in-frame clones and lacks some. This table has some 150,000 clones, roughly 80% appearing once. V lost 2 bases to trimming and J lost 0 bases, with 10 bases between them. Germline values: CDR1 SGHVS, CDR2 FNYEAQ. The length of the CDR3 is 15 residues. The specimen was PBMCs. The chain employs TRBV7-6 and TRBJ1-1; D is ambiguous. The source is a man younger than 40 in good health and CMV-seronegative. The CDR3 here is CASSLNVHLNTEAFF. The CDR3 DNA sequence: TGTGCCAGCAGCTTAAATGTACACCTGAACACTGAAGCTTTCTTT. Drawing the rest from reference TRBV7-6 and TRBJ1-1, the complete variable domain is GAGVSQSPRYKVTKRGQDVALRCDPISGHVSLYWYRQALGQGPEFLTYFNYEAQQDKSGLPNDRFSAERPEGSISTLTIQRTEQRDSAMYRCASSLNVHLNTEAFFGQGTRLTVV.